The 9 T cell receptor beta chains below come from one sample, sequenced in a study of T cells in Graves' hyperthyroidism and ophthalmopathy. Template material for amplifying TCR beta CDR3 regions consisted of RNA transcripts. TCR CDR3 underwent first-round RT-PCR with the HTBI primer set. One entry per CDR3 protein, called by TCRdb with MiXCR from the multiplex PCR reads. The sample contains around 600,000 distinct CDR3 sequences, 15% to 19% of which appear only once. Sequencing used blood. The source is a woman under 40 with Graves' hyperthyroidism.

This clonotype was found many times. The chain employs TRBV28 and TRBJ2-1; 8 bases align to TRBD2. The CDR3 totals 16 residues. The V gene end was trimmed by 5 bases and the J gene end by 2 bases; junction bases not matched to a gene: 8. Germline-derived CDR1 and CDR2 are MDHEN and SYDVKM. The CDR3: CASSPGLAQTYNEQFF. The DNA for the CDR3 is TGTGCCAGCAGTCCCGGACTAGCCCAGACCTACAATGAGCAGTTCTTC.

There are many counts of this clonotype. The CDR3 DNA reads as TGTGCCAGCAGCTCGGGACAGGCTAATGAAAAACTGTTTTTT. This sequence encodes CASSSGQANEKLFF. The genes are TRBV7-2 and TRBJ1-4; 8 bases align to TRBD1. This CDR3 has 14 amino acids. The V segment lost 4 bases and the J segment 3 bases; nucleotides outside the gene matches: 1. Germline assignment: CDR1 SGHTA and CDR2 FQGNSA. The entire variable domain, with the rest obtained from reference TRBV7-2 and TRBJ1-4, is as follows: GAGVSQSPSNKVTEKGKDVELRCDPISGHTALYWYRQSLGQGLEFLIYFQGNSAPDKSGLPSDRFSAERTGGSVSTLTIQRTQQEDSAVYLCASSSGQANEKLFFGSGTQLSVL.

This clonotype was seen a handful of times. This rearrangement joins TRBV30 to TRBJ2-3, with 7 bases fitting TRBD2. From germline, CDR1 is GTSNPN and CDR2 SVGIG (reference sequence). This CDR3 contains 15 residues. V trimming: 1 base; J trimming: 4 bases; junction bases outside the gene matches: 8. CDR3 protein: CAWSDPSSGSDTQYF. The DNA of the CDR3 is TGTGCCTGGAGTGATCCCTCTAGCGGCTCAGATACGCAGTATTTT.

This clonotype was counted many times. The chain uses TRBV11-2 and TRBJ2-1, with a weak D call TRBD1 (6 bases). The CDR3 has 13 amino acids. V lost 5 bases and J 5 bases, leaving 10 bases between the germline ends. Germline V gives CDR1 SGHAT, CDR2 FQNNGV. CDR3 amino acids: CASSPGQNNEQFF. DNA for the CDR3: TGTGCCAGCAGCCCCGGACAGAACAATGAGCAGTTCTTC.

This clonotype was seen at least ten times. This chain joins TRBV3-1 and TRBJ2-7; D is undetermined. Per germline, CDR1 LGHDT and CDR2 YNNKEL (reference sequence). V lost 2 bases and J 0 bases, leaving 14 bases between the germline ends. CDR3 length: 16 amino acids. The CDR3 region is CASSQSDLASSYEQYF. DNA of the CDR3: TGTGCCAGCAGCCAATCGGACCTCGCTAGCTCCTACGAGCAGTACTTC.

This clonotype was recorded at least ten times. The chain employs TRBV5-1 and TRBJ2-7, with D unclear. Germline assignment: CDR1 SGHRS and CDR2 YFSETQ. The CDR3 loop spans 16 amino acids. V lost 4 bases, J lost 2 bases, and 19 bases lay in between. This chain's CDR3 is CASSPLRTATPYEQYF. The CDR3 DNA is TGCGCCAGCAGCCCCCTCAGGACCGCCACCCCCTACGAGCAGTACTTC.

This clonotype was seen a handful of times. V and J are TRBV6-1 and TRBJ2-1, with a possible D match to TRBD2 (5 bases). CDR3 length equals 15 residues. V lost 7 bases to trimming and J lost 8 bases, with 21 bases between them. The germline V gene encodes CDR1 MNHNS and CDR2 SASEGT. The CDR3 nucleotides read TGTGCCAGCAAGAATCGTGTGGGAGAATATTATGAGCAGTTCTTC. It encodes CASKNRVGEYYEQFF.

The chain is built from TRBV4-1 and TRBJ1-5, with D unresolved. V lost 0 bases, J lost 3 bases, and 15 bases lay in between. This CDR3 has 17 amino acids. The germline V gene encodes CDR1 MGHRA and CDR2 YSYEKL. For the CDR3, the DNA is TGCGCCAGCAGCCAAGATCAATTTGAACAGTACAATCAGCCCCAGCATTTT. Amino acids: CASSQDQFEQYNQPQHF.

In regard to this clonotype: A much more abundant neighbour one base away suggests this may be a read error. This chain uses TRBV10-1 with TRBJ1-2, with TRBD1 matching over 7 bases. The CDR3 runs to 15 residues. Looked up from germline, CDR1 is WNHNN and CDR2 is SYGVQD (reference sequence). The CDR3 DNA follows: TGCGCCAGCAGCCCAGACAGGGTCCAACCCTATGGCTGCACCTTC. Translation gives CASSPDRVQPYGCTF.